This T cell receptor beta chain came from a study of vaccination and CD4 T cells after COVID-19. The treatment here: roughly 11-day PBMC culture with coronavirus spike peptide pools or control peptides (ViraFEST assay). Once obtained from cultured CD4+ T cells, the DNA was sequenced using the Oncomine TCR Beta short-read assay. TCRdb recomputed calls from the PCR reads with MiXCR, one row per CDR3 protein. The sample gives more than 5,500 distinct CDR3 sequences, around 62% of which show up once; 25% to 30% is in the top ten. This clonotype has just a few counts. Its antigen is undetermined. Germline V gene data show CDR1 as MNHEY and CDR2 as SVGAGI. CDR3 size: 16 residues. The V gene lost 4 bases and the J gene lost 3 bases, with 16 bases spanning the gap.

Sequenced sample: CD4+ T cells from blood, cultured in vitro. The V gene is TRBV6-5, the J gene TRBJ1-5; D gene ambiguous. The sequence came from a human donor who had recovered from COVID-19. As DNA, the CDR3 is TGTGCCAGCAGTTCCCAAACCACTAGAGACAATCAGCCCCAGCATTTT. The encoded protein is CASSSQTTRDNQPQHF.